This TCR beta chain originates from a study of cytomegalovirus exposure and HLA in healthy donors. Broader study findings: The majority of TCR sequences were rare, yet some public TCRs appeared in many donors. Investigators reported 150 to 200 TCR beta chains as tied to cytomegalovirus. For most subjects, TCR beta sequences were reported to predict HLA-A and HLA-B alleles with accuracy.

Vbeta (60) and Jbeta (13) primers were used in the PCR. TCRdb's table, derived via immunoSEQ multiplex PCR, lists solely in-frame clones and lacks some. The sample has 91,000 or so clones, less than 85% seen once. The CDR3 totals 15 residues. Germline CDR1 reads GTSNPN; CDR2 reads SVGIG (reference sequence). V lost 2 bases to trimming and J lost 9 bases; unmatched junction nucleotides: 11. This clone was detected a few times. The antigen is undetermined. This TCR derives from a man aged 25-45 years in good health and CMV-seropositive. V gene TRBV30 combines with J gene TRBJ2-1; 9 bases line up with TRBD1. The sample was PBMCs. The CDR3 sequence is CAWSSGQGRGFEQFF. The DNA for the CDR3 is TGTGCCTGGAGTTCCGGACAGGGGAGAGGGTTTGAGCAGTTCTTC. Full variable domain (missing parts from reference TRBV30 and TRBJ2-1): SQTIHQWPATLVQPVGSPLSLECTVEGTSNPNLYWYRQAAGRGLQLLFYSVGIGQISSEVPQNLSASRPQDRQFILSSKKLLLSDSGFYLCAWSSGQGRGFEQFFGPGTRLTVL.